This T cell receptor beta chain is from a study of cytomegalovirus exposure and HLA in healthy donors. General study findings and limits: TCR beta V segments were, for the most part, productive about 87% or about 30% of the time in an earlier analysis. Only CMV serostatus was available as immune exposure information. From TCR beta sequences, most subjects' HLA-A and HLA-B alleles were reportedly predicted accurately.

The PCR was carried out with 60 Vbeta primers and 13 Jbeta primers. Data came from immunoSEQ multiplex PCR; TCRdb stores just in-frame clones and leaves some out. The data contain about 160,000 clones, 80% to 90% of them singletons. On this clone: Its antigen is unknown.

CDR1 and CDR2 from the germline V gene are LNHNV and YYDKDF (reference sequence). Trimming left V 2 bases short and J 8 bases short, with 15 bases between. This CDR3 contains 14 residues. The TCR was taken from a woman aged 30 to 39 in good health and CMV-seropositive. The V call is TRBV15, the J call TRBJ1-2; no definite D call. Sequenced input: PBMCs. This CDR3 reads CATSRTRGSGGYTF. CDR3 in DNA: TGTGCCACCAGCAGAACACGGGGATCTGGAGGCTACACCTTC.